These 2 T cell receptor beta chains were all obtained from the same sample, sequenced in a study of control samples from healthy donors and cancer patients. Produced via immunoSEQ multiplex PCR; TCRdb's table is partial and in-frame only. There are some 110,000 clones in the sample; 93% occur only once, and more than 2% lies in the top ten. The sequencing input was blood. These receptors were taken from a man in his thirties or forties in good health.

The V and J genes are TRBV7-9 and TRBJ2-3; the D gene could be TRBD1 or TRBD2 (6 bases each). Germline V gene data show CDR1 as SEHNR and CDR2 as FQNEAQ (reference sequence). The CDR3 covers 17 residues. V lost 1 base and J 5 bases, leaving 19 bases between the germline ends. The CDR3 region has the DNA TGTGCCAGCAGCTTAGTTGCTGTTGGGGGGCAAGTAGATACGCAGTATTTT. This gives the protein CASSLVAVGGQVDTQYF.

The gene calls are TRBV5-5 and TRBJ1-3, with 8 bases identical to TRBD1. Per germline, CDR1 SGHKS and CDR2 YYEKEE (reference sequence). This CDR3 has 16 residues. The ends lost 3 bases at V and 0 bases at J; junction bases unmatched: 5. The CDR3 protein is CASSWGTGTSGNTIYF. The CDR3 DNA follows: TGTGCCAGCAGCTGGGGGACAGGAACCTCTGGAAACACCATATATTTT.